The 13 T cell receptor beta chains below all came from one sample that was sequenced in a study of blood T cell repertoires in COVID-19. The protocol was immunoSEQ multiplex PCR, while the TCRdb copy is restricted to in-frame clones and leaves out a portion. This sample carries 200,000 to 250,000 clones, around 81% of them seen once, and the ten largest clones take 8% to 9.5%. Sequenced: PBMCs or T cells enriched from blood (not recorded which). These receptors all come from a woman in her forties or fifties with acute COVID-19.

The chain's CDR3 is CSVDFPTGATQYF. The CDR3 coding sequence is TGCAGCGTTGATTTCCCCACTGGGGCGACCCAGTACTTC. The chain couples TRBV29-1 to TRBJ2-5; D is perhaps TRBD1 (5 bases). The germline CDR1 and CDR2 sequences are SQVTM and ANQGSEA. Deletions cut 3 bases from V and 7 bases from J, with 15 bases between. The CDR3 has 13 amino acids.

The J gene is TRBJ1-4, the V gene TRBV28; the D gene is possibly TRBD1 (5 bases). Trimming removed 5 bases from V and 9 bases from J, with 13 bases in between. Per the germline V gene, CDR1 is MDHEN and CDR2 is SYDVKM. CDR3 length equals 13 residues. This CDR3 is CASSLDAGQKLFF. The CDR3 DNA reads TGTGCCAGCAGTCTTGACGCGGGACAAAAACTGTTTTTT.

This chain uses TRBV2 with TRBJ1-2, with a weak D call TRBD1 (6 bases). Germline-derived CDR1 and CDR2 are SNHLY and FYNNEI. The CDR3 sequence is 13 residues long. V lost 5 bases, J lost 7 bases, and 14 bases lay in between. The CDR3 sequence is CASSTTGTTGYTF. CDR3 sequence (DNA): TGTGCCAGCAGTACGACCGGGACAACTGGCTACACCTTC.

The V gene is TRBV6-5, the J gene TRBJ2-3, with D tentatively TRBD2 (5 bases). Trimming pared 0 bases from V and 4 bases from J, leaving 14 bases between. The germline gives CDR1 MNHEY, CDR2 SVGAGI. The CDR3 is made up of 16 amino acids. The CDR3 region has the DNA TGTGCCAGCAGTTACTCCCCTAGCAAAGGTTCAGATACGCAGTATTTT. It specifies CASSYSPSKGSDTQYF.

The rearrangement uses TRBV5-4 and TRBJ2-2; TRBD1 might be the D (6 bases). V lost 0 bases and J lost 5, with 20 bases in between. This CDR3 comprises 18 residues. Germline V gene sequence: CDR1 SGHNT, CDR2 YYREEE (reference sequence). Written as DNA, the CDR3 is TGTGCCAGCAGCTTGGCCAGAACAGGGTTCCAATTAACCGGGGAGCTGTTTTTT. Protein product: CASSLARTGFQLTGELFF. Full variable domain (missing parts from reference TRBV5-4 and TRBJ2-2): ETGVTQSPTHLIKTRGQQVTLRCSSQSGHNTVSWYQQALGQGPQFIFQYYREEENGRGNFPPRFSGLQFPNYSSELNVNALELDDSALYLCASSLARTGFQLTGELFFGEGSRLTVL.

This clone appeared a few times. DNA for the CDR3: TGTGCCAGCATCCTCCGGGAACCTAGACTGGGTGGCTACACCTTC. Translated: CASILREPRLGGYTF. This sequence joins TRBV7-2 and TRBJ1-2; the D is unclear. Trimming shortened V by 7 bases and J by 7 bases, and 22 bases separated the two germline ends. The CDR3 extends over 15 amino acids. The germline V gene has CDR1 SGHTA and CDR2 FQGNSA. The whole variable domain, filled in from reference TRBV7-2 and TRBJ1-2, reads GAGVSQSPSNKVTEKGKDVELRCDPISGHTALYWYRQSLGQGLEFLIYFQGNSAPDKSGLPSDRFSAERTGGSVSTLTIQRTQQEDSAVYLCASILREPRLGGYTFGSGTRLTVV.

CDR3: CASRKEAQGVGSYEQYF. CDR3 DNA sequence: TGTGCCAGCAGAAAGGAGGCCCAGGGGGTGGGTTCCTACGAGCAGTACTTC. The chain joins TRBV21-1 to TRBJ2-7; no check of the table's D call, TRBD1, against the DNA was made. TRBV21-1 is a listed pseudogene. The CDR3 consists of 17 residues.

The CDR3 DNA is TGTGCCAGCAGCGCCGACCGGGACAGACCCTCGAACACCGGGGAGCTGTTTTTT. This gives the protein CASSADRDRPSNTGELFF. The chain joins TRBV9 to TRBJ2-2, with TRBD1 identical over 7 bases. Germline lookup yields CDR1 SGDLS and CDR2 YYNGEE. V lost 3 bases, J lost 0 bases, and 11 bases stayed unmatched. The CDR3 is made up of 18 amino acids.

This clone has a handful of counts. CDR3 amino acids: CASSGLDTDTQYF. The CDR3 DNA is TGCGCCAGCAGCGGACTAGACACAGATACGCAGTATTTT. V usage is TRBV4-3 and J usage is TRBJ2-3; TRBD2 aligns across 7 bases. This CDR3 spans 13 amino acids. Trimming cost V 5 bases and J 2 bases; bases outside gene matches: 1. Looked up from germline, CDR1 is LGHNA and CDR2 is YSLEER.

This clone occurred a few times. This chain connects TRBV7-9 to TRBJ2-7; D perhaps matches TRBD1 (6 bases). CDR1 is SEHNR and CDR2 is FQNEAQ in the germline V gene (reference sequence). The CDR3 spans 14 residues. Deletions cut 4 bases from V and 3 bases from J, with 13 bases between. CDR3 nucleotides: TGTGCCAGCAGCTCGCAGGGGATCTACTACGAGCAGTACTTC. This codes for CASSSQGIYYEQYF.

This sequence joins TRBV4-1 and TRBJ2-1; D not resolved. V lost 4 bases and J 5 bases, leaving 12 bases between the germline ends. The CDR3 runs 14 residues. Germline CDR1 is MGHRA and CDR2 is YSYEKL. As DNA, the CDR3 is TGCGCCAGCAGCCTCTATCCCATGAACAATGAGCAGTTCTTC. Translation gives CASSLYPMNNEQFF.

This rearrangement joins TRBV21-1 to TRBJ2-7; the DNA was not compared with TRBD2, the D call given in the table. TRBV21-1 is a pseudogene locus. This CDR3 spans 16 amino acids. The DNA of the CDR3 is TGTGCCAGCAGCAAGACTATGGGCCGGCCACCCTACGAGCAGTACTTC. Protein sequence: CASSKTMGRPPYEQYF.

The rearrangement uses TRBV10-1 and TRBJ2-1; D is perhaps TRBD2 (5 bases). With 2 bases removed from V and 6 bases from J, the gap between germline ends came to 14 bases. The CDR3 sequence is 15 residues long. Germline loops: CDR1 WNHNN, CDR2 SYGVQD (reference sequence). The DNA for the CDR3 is TGCGCCAGCAGTGAGACCGGGGTGGGTGTCAATGAGCAGTTCTTC. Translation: CASSETGVGVNEQFF.